This T cell receptor (beta chain) is drawn from a study of low-dose radiotherapy and immunotherapy resistance in tumors. Across the study: Patients were on oral aspirin 300 mg taken daily for four cycles from cycle 1 day 1.

Primers used for first-strand cDNA, a TRAV- and TRBV-specific set, covered both alpha and beta chains. The PCR that amplified TCRs ran for 15 to 25 cycles, relying on a constant-region primer and a V-primer adapter. From the reads, TCRdb called clonotypes with MiXCR, one entry per CDR3 protein. The sample includes 65,000 to 90,000 distinct CDR3 sequences, 15% to 20% seen only once; the top ten take under 7.5%. The trim removed 2 bases at V and 4 bases at J, leaving 7 bases unmatched. The CDR3 loop spans 15 amino acids. Germline V gene lookup returns CDR1 LGHNA and CDR2 YSLEER. Time point noted: before trial treatment. Enrollment required an advanced solid tumor negative for tumor-infiltrating lymphocytes. This clonotype occurred many times.

This sequence was found in a male donor with prostate cancer. Sequencing used PBMCs, obtained before treatment. V usage is TRBV4-3 and J usage is TRBJ2-7; TRBD2 matches at 8 bases. CDR3: CASSQHPRGGYEQYF. Written as DNA, the CDR3 is TGCGCCAGCAGCCAACATCCCCGGGGGGGATACGAGCAGTACTTC.